Described below is a single TCR beta chain sequence and its context. The junction had 5 bases not matched to a gene; V was cut back by 2 bases and J by 1 base. Looked up from germline, CDR1 is LNHNV and CDR2 is YYDKDF (reference sequence). The CDR3 has 15 amino acids. This record comes from a study of cytotoxic CD8 clonotypes in ibrutinib-treated CLL. The table came from immunoSEQ multiplex PCR; TCRdb's copy has only in-frame clones and leaves some out. This table has 250,000 or so clones, less than 75% appearing once. This specimen consisted of PBMCs, obtained after 24 months of ibrutinib treatment. The gene calls are TRBV15 and TRBJ2-7; 7 positions agree with TRBD2. The receptor comes from a human donor with chronic lymphocytic leukemia. For the CDR3, the DNA is TGTGCCACCAGCAGAACGAGCGGGGCTTCCTACGAGCAGTACTTC. This codes for CATSRTSGASYEQYF. The full variable domain, completed using reference TRBV15 and TRBJ2-7, is DAMVIQNPRYQVTQFGKPVTLSCSQTLNHNVMYWYQQKSSQAPKLLFHYYDKDFNNEADTPDNFQSRRPNTSFCFLDIRSPGLGDTAMYLCATSRTSGASYEQYFGPGTRLTVT.